The next 22 T cell receptor beta chains were all read from a single sample in a study of blood T cell repertoires in COVID-19. TCRdb's copy holds only in-frame clones and misses some; the assay was immunoSEQ multiplex PCR. Here the sample spans some 97,000 clones, 80% being singletons. The source material was peripheral blood. The receptors come from a man aged 65 to 79 with active or convalescent COVID-19.

The chain recombines TRBV3-1 (or the pseudogene TRBV3-2) with TRBJ2-5, with 11 bases aligning to TRBD2. Germline-derived CDR1 and CDR2 are LGHDT and YNNKEL (reference sequence). CDR3 size: 15 residues. After removal of 1 base from V and 7 bases from J, the junction contained 5 bases not matched to a gene. CDR3: CASSQAVAGGATQYF. The DNA of the CDR3 is TGTGCCAGCAGCCAAGCCGTAGCGGGAGGGGCGACCCAGTACTTC.

This sequence joins TRBV6-2 or TRBV6-3 and TRBJ2-7; D gene unclear. Trimming removed 8 bases from V and 0 bases from J, with 17 bases in between. The length of the CDR3 is 15 residues. In germline, CDR1 is MNHEY, CDR2 SVGEGT. CDR3 nucleotide sequence: TGTGCCAGCGGCCCGGCCAATTCATTCTCCTACGAGCAGTACTTC. As protein: CASGPANSFSYEQYF.

The CDR3 DNA sequence: TGTGCCAGCAGTCACGACAGGAGGTATGGCTACACCTTC. Encoded protein: CASSHDRRYGYTF. V usage is TRBV6-2 or TRBV6-3 and J usage is TRBJ1-2; weak D call: TRBD1 (6 bases). There are 13 residues in the CDR3. The V and J ends lost 5 bases and 5 bases respectively, with 12 bases between them. Germline V gene sequence: CDR1 MNHEY, CDR2 SVGEGT.

This chain connects TRBV29-1 to TRBJ1-5; tentatively, D is TRBD1 (5 bases). Trimming took 4 bases from V and 7 from J, leaving 11 bases between them. The CDR3 length is 12 residues. Germline V CDR1 and CDR2: SQVTM, ANQGSEA. CDR3 nucleotides: TGCAGCGTTGGGGGCCCCGGACAGCCCCAGCATTTT. Residues: CSVGGPGQPQHF. The full variable domain, completed using reference TRBV29-1 and TRBJ1-5, is SAVISQKPSRDICQRGTSLTIQCQVDSQVTMMFWYRQQPGQSLTLIATANQGSEATYESGFVIDKFPISRPNLTFSTLTVSNMSPEDSSIYLCSVGGPGQPQHFGDGTRLSIL.

CDR3 in amino acids: CASSHGRGGRYF. The DNA of the CDR3 is TGTGCCAGCAGCCACGGACGGGGGGGACGGTACTTC. The chain joins TRBV3-1 (or the pseudogene TRBV3-2) to TRBJ2-7; 8 bases are a match to TRBD2. With V trimmed by 3 bases and J by 12 bases, 7 bases remained unmatched. This CDR3 is 12 amino acids long. Germline values: CDR1 LGHDT, CDR2 YNNKEL (reference sequence).

The chain recombines TRBV30 with TRBJ1-2; 10 nucleotides align to TRBD1. CDR1 and CDR2 (germline): GTSNPN, SVGIG (reference sequence). J gave up 8 bases and V 2 bases, and 5 bases lay outside the gene matches. The CDR3 covers 13 residues. The CDR3 is CAWSPRTGGGYTF. The CDR3 DNA is TGTGCCTGGAGTCCCCGGACAGGGGGAGGCTACACCTTC.

The chain has TRBV7-9 and TRBJ1-5; 7 bases align to TRBD1. Unmatched junction bases numbered 3, after V lost 4 bases and J lost 3 bases. This CDR3 comprises 14 residues. Germline V gene data show CDR1 as SEHNR and CDR2 as FQNEAQ (reference sequence). CDR3 nucleotide sequence: TGTGCCAGCAGCTCGGGACAGTCCAATCAGCCCCAGCATTTT. Amino acid sequence: CASSSGQSNQPQHF.

DNA for the CDR3: TGTGCCTGGAGTGTTAGGGGGCTTGTTGGCTACACCTTC. The encoded protein is CAWSVRGLVGYTF. The chain couples TRBV30 to TRBJ1-2; 7 bases fit TRBD1. This CDR3 region has 13 residues. From germline, CDR1 is GTSNPN and CDR2 SVGIG (reference sequence). V gave up 0 bases and J gave up 7 bases; unmatched junction bases: 5.

The rearrangement uses TRBV7-9 and TRBJ1-2, with D tentatively TRBD1 (5 bases). CDR3 length: 15 residues. Deletions cut 5 bases from V and 4 bases from J, with 17 bases between. The germline CDR1 and CDR2 sequences are SEHNR and FQNEAQ (reference sequence). The CDR3 DNA reads TGTGCCAGCAGCCCAACTCTAGACAGTACCTATGGCTACACCTTC. It is translated as CASSPTLDSTYGYTF.

The rearrangement links TRBV6-5 to TRBJ1-4; D call uncertain. Trimming stripped 10 bases from V and 8 bases from J, with 17 bases between. The CDR3 extends over 13 amino acids. CDR1 is MNHEY and CDR2 is SVGAGI in the germline V gene. The CDR3 sequence: CATCRGPGEKLFF. In DNA form, the CDR3 reads TGTGCCACCTGTCGCGGTCCGGGAGAAAAACTGTTTTTT.

This clone has a handful of counts. The chain couples TRBV7-2 to TRBJ1-5, with D possibly being TRBD1 (5 bases). Trimming shortened V by 5 bases and J by 4 bases, and 12 bases separated the two germline ends. This CDR3 spans 14 amino acids. CDR1 is SGHTA, CDR2 FQGNSA, per germline. The CDR3 here is CASSRPGINQPQHF. The CDR3, as DNA: TGTGCCAGCAGCAGACCAGGGATTAATCAGCCCCAGCATTTT.

The count of this clone is one. The rearrangement uses TRBV5-4 and TRBJ2-7; 10 bases fit TRBD1. Trimming removed 4 bases from V and 0 bases from J; junction bases left unmatched: 4. The CDR3 spans 15 residues. CDR1 and CDR2 from the germline V gene are SGHNT and YYREEE (reference sequence). CDR3 nucleotide sequence: TGTGCCAGCAGCCAGGACAGGGGGAGCTCCTACGAGCAGTACTTC. Its translation: CASSQDRGSSYEQYF. The whole variable domain, filled in from reference TRBV5-4 and TRBJ2-7, reads ETGVTQSPTHLIKTRGQQVTLRCSSQSGHNTVSWYQQALGQGPQFIFQYYREEENGRGNFPPRFSGLQFPNYSSELNVNALELDDSALYLCASSQDRGSSYEQYFGPGTRLTVT.

The chain combines TRBV27 with TRBJ1-6; 9 nucleotides agree with TRBD1. V was clipped by 3 bases and J by 11 bases; unmatched bases: 5. The germline V gene has CDR1 MNHEY and CDR2 SMNVEV (reference sequence). The CDR3 contains 14 residues. The CDR3 DNA sequence: TGTGCCAGCAGTTTGGACAGGGGCCCGGCACCCCTCCACTTT. It translates to CASSLDRGPAPLHF.

The chain is built from TRBV7-9 and TRBJ2-1; TRBD1 matches 7 bases. Trimming took 5 bases from V and 4 from J; bases not matched to a gene: 11. In germline, CDR1 is SEHNR, CDR2 FQNEAQ (reference sequence). This CDR3 comprises 16 residues. CDR3 amino acids: CASSAPQGKGYNEQFF. The CDR3 DNA reads as TGTGCCAGCAGCGCGCCACAGGGGAAAGGTTACAATGAGCAGTTCTTC.

The chain combines TRBV9 with TRBJ1-1; D is perhaps TRBD1 (6 bases). The V gene's germline CDR1 is SGDLS and CDR2 YYNGEE. This CDR3 spans 14 amino acids. V shed 4 bases and J shed 3 bases, with 13 bases lying between them. This CDR3 reads CASSPGGGDTEAFF. The CDR3 DNA sequence: TGTGCCAGCAGCCCGGGGGGGGGCGACACTGAAGCTTTCTTT.

This clone was seen more than once but under ten times. The chain uses TRBV6-2 or TRBV6-3 and TRBJ2-2; D is ambiguous. Trimming left V 6 bases short and J 3 bases short, with 11 bases between. Germline lookup yields CDR1 MNHEY and CDR2 SVGEGT. The CDR3 contains 14 residues. The DNA for the CDR3 is TGTGCCAGCAGCCGCCTGCAGGACACCGGGGAGCTGTTTTTT. It codes for CASSRLQDTGELFF.

The CDR3 loop reads CAWRLTGGYMNTEAFF. CDR3 in DNA: TGTGCCTGGAGACTGACAGGGGGATACATGAACACTGAAGCTTTCTTT. The rearrangement joins TRBV30 to TRBJ1-1; 9 nucleotides match TRBD1. CDR1 and CDR2 from the germline V gene are GTSNPN and SVGIG (reference sequence). The CDR3 sequence is 16 residues long. The V segment lost 3 bases and the J segment 0 bases; nucleotides outside the gene matches: 8.

V usage is TRBV4-3 and J usage is TRBJ2-7; tentative D call: TRBD2 (6 bases). Germline lookup yields CDR1 LGHNA and CDR2 YSLEER. The CDR3 is made up of 14 amino acids. V was cut by 1 base and J by 4 bases, with 11 bases left in between. The CDR3 nucleotides read TGCGCCAGCAGCCAAGGTAGGGAGGCGTACGAGCAGTACTTC. This sequence encodes CASSQGREAYEQYF.

CDR3 DNA: TGTGCCAGCAGCTTTAGCCCACCTGCCGCGGGCCTGACTTTC. This translates into CASSFSPPAAGLTF. V usage is TRBV7-2 and J usage is TRBJ2-6, with D perhaps matching TRBD2 (5 bases). V shed 3 bases and J shed 15 bases, with 18 bases lying between them. The CDR3 consists of 14 residues. Germline values: CDR1 SGHTA, CDR2 FQGNSA.

The chain carries TRBV7-8 and TRBJ2-7; TRBD1 agrees at 10 bases. Germline loops: CDR1 SGHVS, CDR2 FQNEAQ. The CDR3 covers 14 residues. The J segment lost 1 base and the V segment lost 6 bases, leaving 3 bases of the junction unmatched. The CDR3 DNA follows: TGTGCCAGCAGGTGGGGACAGGGGTCCTACGAGCAGTACTTC. Protein product: CASRWGQGSYEQYF. The full variable domain, rest sourced from reference TRBV7-8 and TRBJ2-7, is GAGVSQSPRYKVAKRGQDVALRCDPISGHVSLFWYQQALGQGPEFLTYFQNEAQLDKSGLPSDRFFAERPEGSVSTLKIQRTQQEDSAVYLCASRWGQGSYEQYFGPGTRLTVT.

This clone occurred once. CDR3 bases: TGTGCCAGCAACGGGGTGACCGGGGAGCTGTTTTTT. Amino acid sequence: CASNGVTGELFF. This chain joins TRBV6-6 and TRBJ2-2, with D possibly TRBD2 on 5 matching bases. The CDR3 is 12 residues long. CDR1 is MNHNY and CDR2 is SVGAGI in the germline V gene (reference sequence). Trimming took 7 bases from V and 5 from J, leaving 8 bases between them.

This clone was seen a few times. This rearrangement joins TRBV30 to TRBJ1-1; D gene unclear. The CDR3 covers 10 residues. CDR1 and CDR2 from the germline V gene are GTSNPN and SVGIG (reference sequence). V dropped 3 bases and J dropped 7 bases, with 6 bases sitting between them. DNA of the CDR3: TGTGCCTGGAGCCGCAGTGAAGCTTTCTTT. Residues: CAWSRSEAFF.